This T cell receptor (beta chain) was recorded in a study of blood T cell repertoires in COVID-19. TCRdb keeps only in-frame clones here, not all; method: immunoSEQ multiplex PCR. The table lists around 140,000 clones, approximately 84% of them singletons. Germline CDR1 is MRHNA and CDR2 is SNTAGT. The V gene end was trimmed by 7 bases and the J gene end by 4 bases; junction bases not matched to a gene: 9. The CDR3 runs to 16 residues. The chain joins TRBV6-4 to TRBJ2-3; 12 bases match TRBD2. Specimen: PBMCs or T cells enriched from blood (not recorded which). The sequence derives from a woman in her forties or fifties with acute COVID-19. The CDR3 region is CASTTLTSGSPDTQYF. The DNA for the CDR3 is TGTGCCAGCACAACCCTGACTAGCGGGAGCCCAGATACGCAGTATTTT.